These 6 T cell receptor beta chains share one sample of origin, sequenced in a study of T cells in localized non-small cell lung cancer. Profiled with immunoSEQ multiplex PCR; TCRdb holds only in-frame clones, not every one. The top ten hold approximately 35% of the sample, which has about 39,000 clones, roughly 77% seen once. Source: PBMCs, taken before any cancer treatment. The receptor source for this set is a woman aged 40-75 years with stage II squamous cell lung carcinoma.

V and J are TRBV28 and TRBJ1-4; TRBD1 aligns across 7 bases. Trimming at V came to 5 bases and at J to 7 bases, leaving 7 bases not matched to a gene. Germline CDR1 and CDR2: MDHEN and SYDVKM. There are 14 residues in the CDR3. The CDR3 nucleotides are TGTGCCAGCAGTCCCCACAGGGGAGGTGAAAAACTGTTTTTT. Translation: CASSPHRGGEKLFF.

The rearrangement joins TRBV6-6 to TRBJ1-5; D unclear. Germline V lookup: CDR1 MNHNY, CDR2 SVGAGI (reference sequence). Trimming left V 7 bases short and J 0 bases short, with 4 bases between. The length of the CDR3 is 12 residues. As DNA, the CDR3 is TGTGCCAGCATGGTTAGCAATCAGCCCCAGCATTTT. As protein: CASMVSNQPQHF.

The chain combines TRBV2 with TRBJ1-2; the D gene is possibly TRBD1 (6 bases). CDR3 length: 14 residues. Germline V gives CDR1 SNHLY, CDR2 FYNNEI. V was cut by 4 bases and J by 5 bases, with 14 bases left in between. CDR3 coding DNA: TGTGCCAGCAGTGCGACAGGACCCGTTTATGGCTACACCTTC. This sequence encodes CASSATGPVYGYTF. The variable domain in full, completed from reference TRBV2 and TRBJ1-2, reads EPEVTQTPSHQVTQMGQEVILRCVPISNHLYFYWYRQILGQKVEFLVSFYNNEISEKSEIFDDQFSVERPDGSNFTLKIRSTKLEDSAMYFCASSATGPVYGYTFGSGTRLTVV.

The chain is built from TRBV7-6 and TRBJ2-1; 7 bases are a match to TRBD1. Per the germline V gene, CDR1 is SGHVS and CDR2 is FNYEAQ. The trim removed 5 bases at V and 4 bases at J, leaving 11 bases unmatched. CDR3 length: 16 amino acids. CDR3 nucleotide sequence: TGTGCCAGCAGCCTAAGCACAGGGGTATTATACAATGAGCAGTTCTTC. Residues: CASSLSTGVLYNEQFF.

The rearrangement links TRBV10-3 to TRBJ2-1; a possible D gene is TRBD1 (6 bases). CDR1 is ENHRY, CDR2 SYGVKD, per germline. This CDR3 has 16 residues. Trimming left V 5 bases short and J 1 base short, with 15 bases between. This chain's CDR3 is CAISKQGSFSYNEQFF. DNA of the CDR3: TGTGCCATCAGTAAACAGGGATCATTTTCCTACAATGAGCAGTTCTTC.

The J gene is TRBJ2-6, the V gene TRBV2; D may match TRBD1 or TRBD2 (5 bases each). V was trimmed by 6 bases and J by 1 base, leaving 10 bases between them. This CDR3 spans 15 amino acids. Germline V CDR1 and CDR2: SNHLY, FYNNEI. DNA for the CDR3: TGTGCCAGCAGGATCGAGGGGTCTGGGGCCAACGTCCTGACTTTC. This codes for CASRIEGSGANVLTF.